This record looks at one TCR beta chain sequence and its context. These data come from a study of blood T cell repertoires in COVID-19. Original processing notes: Cell counts per sample came from amplifying reference gene primers. This table comes from immunoSEQ multiplex PCR, and its TCRdb copy is limited to in-frame clones, with some not included. For V, J and clone size, that table is used; D and trimming come from the DNA. This table has about 140,000 clones, about 86% appearing once. J was trimmed by 4 bases and V by 3 bases; bases with no gene match: 4. CDR1 and CDR2 from the germline V gene are LNHDA and SQIVND (reference sequence). The CDR3 is 14 residues long.

The sequence derives from a human donor in a cohort sampled during active COVID-19. The sequencing sample was made of peripheral blood. The gene calls are TRBV19 and TRBJ2-3; the match to TRBD2 covers 7 bases. The CDR3 is CASSISGVADTQYF. Written as DNA, the CDR3 is TGTGCCAGTAGTATCAGCGGGGTCGCAGATACGCAGTATTTT.